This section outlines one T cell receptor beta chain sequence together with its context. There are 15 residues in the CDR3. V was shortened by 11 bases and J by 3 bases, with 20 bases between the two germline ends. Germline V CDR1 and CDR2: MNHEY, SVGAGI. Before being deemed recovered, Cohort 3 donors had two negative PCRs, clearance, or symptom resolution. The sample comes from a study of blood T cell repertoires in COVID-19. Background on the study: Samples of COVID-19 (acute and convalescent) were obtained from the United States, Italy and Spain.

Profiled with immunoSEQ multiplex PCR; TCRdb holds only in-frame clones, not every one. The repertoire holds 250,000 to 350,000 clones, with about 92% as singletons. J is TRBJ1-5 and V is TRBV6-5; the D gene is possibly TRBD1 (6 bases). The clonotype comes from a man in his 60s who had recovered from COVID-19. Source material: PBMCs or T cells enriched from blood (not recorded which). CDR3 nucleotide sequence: TGTGCCGGGGGACCCTGGGACACAACCAATCAGCCCCAGCATTTT. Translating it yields CAGGPWDTTNQPQHF.